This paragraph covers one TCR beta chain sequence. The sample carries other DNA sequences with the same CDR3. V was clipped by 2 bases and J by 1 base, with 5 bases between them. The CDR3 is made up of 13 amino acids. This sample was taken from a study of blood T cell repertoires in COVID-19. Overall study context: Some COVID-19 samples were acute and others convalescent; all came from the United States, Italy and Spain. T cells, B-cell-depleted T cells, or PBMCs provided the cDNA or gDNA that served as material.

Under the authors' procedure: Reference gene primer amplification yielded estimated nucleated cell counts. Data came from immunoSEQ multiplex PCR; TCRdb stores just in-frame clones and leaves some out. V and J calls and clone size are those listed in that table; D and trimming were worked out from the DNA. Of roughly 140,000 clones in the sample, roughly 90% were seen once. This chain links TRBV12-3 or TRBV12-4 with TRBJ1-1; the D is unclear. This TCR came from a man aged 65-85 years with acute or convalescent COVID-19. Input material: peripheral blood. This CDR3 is CASSLRGNTEAFF. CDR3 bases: TGTGCCAGCAGTTTACGAGGGAACACTGAAGCTTTCTTT.